This note documents a single T cell receptor (beta chain) sequence. Its antigen is undetermined. This record belongs to a study of vaccination and CD4 T cells after COVID-19. Study-level background: The cells in question were stimulated using overlapping spike peptides derived from SARS-CoV-2, HCoV-NL63, HCoV-OC43 and HCoV-229E.

As to treatment: approximately 11-day PBMC culture with coronavirus spike peptide pools or control peptides (ViraFEST assay). ViraFEST relied on peptide pools to expand antigen-specific T cells; the TCRs were sequenced afterward. Alongside about 10 IU/ml IL-2 and around 10 ug/ml peptide pools, PBMCs were cultured at a few million per well. Germline V gene sequence: CDR1 MNHNS, CDR2 SASEGT. V was clipped by 8 bases and J by 2 bases; unmatched bases: 3. The CDR3 totals 14 residues. The Oncomine TCR Beta short-read assay was applied to DNA of cultured CD4+ T cells. Each CDR3 protein gets one entry after TCRdb re-called the PCR reads with MiXCR. The repertoire holds over 6,500 distinct CDR3 sequences, with under 80% as singletons.

This rearrangement joins TRBV6-1 to TRBJ1-5; TRBD1 matches at 10 bases. The receptor comes from a human donor who had recovered from COVID-19. The source material was CD4+ T cells from blood, cultured in vitro. For the CDR3, the DNA is TGTGCCAGCCAAGGGACAGGGGGCAATCAGCCCCAGCATTTT. As protein: CASQGTGGNQPQHF.